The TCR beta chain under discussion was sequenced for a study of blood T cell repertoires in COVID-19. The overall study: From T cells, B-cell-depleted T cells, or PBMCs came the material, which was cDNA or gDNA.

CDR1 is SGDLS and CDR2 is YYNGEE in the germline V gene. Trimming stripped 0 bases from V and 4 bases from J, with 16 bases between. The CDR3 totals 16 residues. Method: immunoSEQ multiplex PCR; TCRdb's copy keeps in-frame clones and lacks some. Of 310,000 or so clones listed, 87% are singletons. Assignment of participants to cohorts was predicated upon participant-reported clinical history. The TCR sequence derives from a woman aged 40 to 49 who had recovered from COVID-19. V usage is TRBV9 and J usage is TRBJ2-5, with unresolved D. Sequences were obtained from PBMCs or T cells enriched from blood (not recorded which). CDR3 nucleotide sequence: TGTGCCAGCAGCGTAGCCACAGCTGGGTATCCAGAGACCCAGTACTTC. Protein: CASSVATAGYPETQYF.